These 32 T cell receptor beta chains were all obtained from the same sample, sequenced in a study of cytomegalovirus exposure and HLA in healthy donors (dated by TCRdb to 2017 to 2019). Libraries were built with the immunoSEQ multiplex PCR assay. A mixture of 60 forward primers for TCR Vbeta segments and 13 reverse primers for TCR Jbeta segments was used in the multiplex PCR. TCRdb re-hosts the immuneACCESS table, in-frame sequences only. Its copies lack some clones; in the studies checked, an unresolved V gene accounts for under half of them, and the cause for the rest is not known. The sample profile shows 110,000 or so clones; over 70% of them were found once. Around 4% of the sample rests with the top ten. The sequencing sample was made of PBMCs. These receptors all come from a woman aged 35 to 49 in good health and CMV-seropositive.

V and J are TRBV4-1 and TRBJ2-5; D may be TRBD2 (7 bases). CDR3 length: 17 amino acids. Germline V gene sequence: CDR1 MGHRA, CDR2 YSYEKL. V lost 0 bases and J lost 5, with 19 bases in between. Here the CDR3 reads CASSQEEGGRVGETQYF. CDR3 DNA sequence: TGCGCCAGCAGCCAAGAGGAGGGGGGGCGCGTGGGCGAGACCCAGTACTTC.

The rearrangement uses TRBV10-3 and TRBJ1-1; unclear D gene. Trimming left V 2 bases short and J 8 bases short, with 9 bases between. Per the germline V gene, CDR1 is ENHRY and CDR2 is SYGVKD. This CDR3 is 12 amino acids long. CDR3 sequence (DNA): TGTGCCATCAGTGAGGGAGGACCGGAAGCTTTCTTT. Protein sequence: CAISEGGPEAFF.

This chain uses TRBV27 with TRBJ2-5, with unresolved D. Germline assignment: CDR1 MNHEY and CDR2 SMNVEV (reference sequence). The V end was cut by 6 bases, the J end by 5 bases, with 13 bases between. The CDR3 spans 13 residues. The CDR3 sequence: CASRPHSSETQYF. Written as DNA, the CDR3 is TGTGCCAGCAGACCCCATAGTTCGGAGACCCAGTACTTC.

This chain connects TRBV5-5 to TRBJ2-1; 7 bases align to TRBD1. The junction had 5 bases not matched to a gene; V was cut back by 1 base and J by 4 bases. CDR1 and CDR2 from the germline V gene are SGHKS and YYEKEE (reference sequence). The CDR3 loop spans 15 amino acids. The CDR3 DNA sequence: TGTGCCAGCAGCTTGTCCCTGACAGGGTACAATGAGCAGTTCTTC. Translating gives CASSLSLTGYNEQFF.

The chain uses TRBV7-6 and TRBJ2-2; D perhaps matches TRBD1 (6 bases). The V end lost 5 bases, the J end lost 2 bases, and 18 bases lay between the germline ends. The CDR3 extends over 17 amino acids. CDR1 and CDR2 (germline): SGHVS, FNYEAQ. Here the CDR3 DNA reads TGTGCCAGCAGCCCACCCAGGGGTCAAAGAAACACCGGGGAGCTGTTTTTT. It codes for CASSPPRGQRNTGELFF.

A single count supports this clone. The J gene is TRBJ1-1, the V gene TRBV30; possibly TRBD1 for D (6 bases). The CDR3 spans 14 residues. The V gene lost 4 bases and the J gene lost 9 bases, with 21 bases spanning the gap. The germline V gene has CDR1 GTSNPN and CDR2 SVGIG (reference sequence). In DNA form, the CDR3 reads TGTGCCTGGACCCTAATGGGAGGGGGGAAGAAAGCTTTCTTT. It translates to CAWTLMGGGKKAFF.

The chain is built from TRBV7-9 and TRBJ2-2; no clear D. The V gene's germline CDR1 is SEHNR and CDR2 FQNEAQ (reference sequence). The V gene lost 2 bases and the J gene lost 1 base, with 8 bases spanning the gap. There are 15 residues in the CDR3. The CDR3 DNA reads TGTGCCAGCAGCTTAAGGAACAGGAACACCGGGGAGCTGTTTTTT. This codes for CASSLRNRNTGELFF.

CDR3 region: CASSATKQETQYF. CDR3 coding DNA: TGTGCCAGCAGCGCGACTAAACAAGAGACCCAGTACTTC. V gene TRBV5-4 combines with J gene TRBJ2-5, with D possibly matching TRBD2 (5 bases). Trimming cost V 4 bases and J 2 bases, with 9 bases left between them. This CDR3 contains 13 residues. Germline V gene data show CDR1 as SGHNT and CDR2 as YYREEE (reference sequence).

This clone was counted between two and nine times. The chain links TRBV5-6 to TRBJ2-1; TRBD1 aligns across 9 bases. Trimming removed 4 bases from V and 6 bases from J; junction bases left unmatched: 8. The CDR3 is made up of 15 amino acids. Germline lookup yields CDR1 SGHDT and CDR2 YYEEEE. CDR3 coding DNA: TGTGCCAGCAGCCGCGCGGGACAGGGAATCAATGAGCAGTTCTTC. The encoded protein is CASSRAGQGINEQFF. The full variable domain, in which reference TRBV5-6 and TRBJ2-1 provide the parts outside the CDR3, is DAGVTQSPTHLIKTRGQQVTLRCSPKSGHDTVSWYQQALGQGPQFIFQYYEEEERQRGNFPDRFSGHQFPNYSSELNVNALLLGDSALYLCASSRAGQGINEQFFGPGTRLTVL.

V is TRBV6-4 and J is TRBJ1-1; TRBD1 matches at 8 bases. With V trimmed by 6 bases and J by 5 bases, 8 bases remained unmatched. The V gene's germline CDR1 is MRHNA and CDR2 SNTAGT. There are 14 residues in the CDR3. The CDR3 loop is CASRRGTGGTEAFF. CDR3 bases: TGTGCCAGCAGGCGTGGGACAGGAGGGACTGAAGCTTTCTTT.

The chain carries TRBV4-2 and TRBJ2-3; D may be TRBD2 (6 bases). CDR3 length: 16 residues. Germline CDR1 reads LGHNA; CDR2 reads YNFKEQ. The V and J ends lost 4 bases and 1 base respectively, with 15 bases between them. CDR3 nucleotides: TGTGCCAGCAGCCTCAATAAGGCGGGGCGCACAGATACGCAGTATTTT. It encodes CASSLNKAGRTDTQYF.

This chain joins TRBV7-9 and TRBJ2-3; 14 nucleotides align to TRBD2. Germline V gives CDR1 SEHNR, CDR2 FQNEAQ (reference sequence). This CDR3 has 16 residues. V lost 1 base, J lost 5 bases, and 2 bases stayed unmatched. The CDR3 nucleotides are TGTGCCAGCAGCTTAGGACTAGCGGGGGGGCGAGATACGCAGTATTTT. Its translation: CASSLGLAGGRDTQYF.

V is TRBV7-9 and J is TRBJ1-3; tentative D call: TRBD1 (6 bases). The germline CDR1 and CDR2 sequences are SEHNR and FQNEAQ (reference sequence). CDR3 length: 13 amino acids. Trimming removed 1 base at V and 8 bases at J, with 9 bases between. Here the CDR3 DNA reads TGTGCCAGCAGCTTAGGGACAGAGGACACCATATATTTT. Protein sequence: CASSLGTEDTIYF. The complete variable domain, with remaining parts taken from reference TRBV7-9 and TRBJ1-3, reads DTGVSQNPRHKITKRGQNVTFRCDPISEHNRLYWYRQTLGQGPEFLTYFQNEAQLEKSRLLSDRFSAERPKGSFSTLEIQRTEQGDSAMYLCASSLGTEDTIYFGEGSWLTVV.

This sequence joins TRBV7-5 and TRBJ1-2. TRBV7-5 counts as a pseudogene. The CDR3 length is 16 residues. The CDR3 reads CARSLDRRVNAYGYTF. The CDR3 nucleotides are TGTGCCAGAAGCTTAGATCGGCGGGTAAACGCGTATGGCTACACCTTC.

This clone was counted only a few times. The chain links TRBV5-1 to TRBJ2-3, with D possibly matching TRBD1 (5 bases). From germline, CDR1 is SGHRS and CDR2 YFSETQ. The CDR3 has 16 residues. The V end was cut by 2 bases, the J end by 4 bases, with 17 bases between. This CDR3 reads CASSLTGRAPPDTQYF. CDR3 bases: TGCGCCAGCAGCTTAACAGGCCGGGCACCCCCAGATACGCAGTATTTT.

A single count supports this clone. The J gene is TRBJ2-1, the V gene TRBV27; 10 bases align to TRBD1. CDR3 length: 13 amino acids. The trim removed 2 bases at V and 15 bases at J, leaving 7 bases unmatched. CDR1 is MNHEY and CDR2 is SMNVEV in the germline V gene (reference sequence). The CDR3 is CASSLVSGTGVFF. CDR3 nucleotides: TGTGCCAGCAGTTTAGTCTCAGGGACAGGGGTGTTCTTC.

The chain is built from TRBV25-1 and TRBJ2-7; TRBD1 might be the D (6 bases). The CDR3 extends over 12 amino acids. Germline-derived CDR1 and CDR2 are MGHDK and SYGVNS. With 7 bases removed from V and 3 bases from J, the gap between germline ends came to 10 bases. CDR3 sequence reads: CASNTGNYEQYF. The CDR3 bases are TGTGCCAGCAATACAGGGAACTACGAGCAGTACTTC.

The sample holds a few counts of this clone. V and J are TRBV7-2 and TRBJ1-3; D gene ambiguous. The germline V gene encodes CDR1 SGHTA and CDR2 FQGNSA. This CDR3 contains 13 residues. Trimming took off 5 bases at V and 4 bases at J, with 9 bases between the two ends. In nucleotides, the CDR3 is TGTGCCAGCAGCCCTCAACAGGGAAACACCATATATTTT. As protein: CASSPQQGNTIYF.

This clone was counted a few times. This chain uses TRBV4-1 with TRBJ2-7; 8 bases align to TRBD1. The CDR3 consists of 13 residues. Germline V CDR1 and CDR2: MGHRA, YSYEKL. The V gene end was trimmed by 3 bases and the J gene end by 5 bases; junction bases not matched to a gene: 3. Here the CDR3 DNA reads TGCGCCAGCAGCCATTTACAGGGGGACGAGCAGTACTTC. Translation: CASSHLQGDEQYF.

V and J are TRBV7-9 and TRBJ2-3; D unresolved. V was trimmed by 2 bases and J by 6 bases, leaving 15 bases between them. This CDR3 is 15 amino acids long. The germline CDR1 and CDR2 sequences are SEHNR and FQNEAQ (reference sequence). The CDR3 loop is CASSLKRSQQDTQYF. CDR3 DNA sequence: TGTGCCAGCAGCTTAAAGAGGAGCCAGCAGGATACGCAGTATTTT.

CDR3 DNA sequence: TGTGCCAGCAGTCGAGGGGGGGGAGGAGTCGGGGAGCTGTTTTTT. As protein: CASSRGGGGVGELFF. This chain joins TRBV6-1 and TRBJ2-2; D perhaps matches TRBD2 (7 bases). The germline gives CDR1 MNHNS, CDR2 SASEGT. V lost 5 bases and J 7 bases, leaving 17 bases between the germline ends. CDR3 length equals 15 residues.

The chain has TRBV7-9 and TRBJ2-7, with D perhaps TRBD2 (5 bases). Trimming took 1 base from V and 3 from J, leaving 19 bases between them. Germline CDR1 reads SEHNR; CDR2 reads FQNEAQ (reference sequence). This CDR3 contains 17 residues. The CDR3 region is CASSLGYAGRGFYEQYF. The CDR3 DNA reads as TGTGCCAGCAGCTTAGGGTATGCCGGACGCGGGTTCTACGAGCAGTACTTC. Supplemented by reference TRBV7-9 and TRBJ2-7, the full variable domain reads DTGVSQNPRHKITKRGQNVTFRCDPISEHNRLYWYRQTLGQGPEFLTYFQNEAQLEKSRLLSDRFSAERPKGSFSTLEIQRTEQGDSAMYLCASSLGYAGRGFYEQYFGPGTRLTVT.

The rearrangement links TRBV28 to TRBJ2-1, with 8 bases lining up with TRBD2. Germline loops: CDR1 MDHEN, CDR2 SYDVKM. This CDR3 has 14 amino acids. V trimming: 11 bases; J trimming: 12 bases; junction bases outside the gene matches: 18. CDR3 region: CAVGRTSPRVGQFF. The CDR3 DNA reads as TGTGCCGTAGGGCGGACTAGCCCCCGGGTTGGGCAGTTCTTC.

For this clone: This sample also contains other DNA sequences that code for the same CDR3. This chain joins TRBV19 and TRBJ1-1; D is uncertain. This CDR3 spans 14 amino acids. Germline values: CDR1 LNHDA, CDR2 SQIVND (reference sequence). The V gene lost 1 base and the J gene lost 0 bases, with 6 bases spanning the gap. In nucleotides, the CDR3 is TGTGCCAGTAGTATAGGAGGGTTGAACACTGAAGCTTTCTTT. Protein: CASSIGGLNTEAFF.

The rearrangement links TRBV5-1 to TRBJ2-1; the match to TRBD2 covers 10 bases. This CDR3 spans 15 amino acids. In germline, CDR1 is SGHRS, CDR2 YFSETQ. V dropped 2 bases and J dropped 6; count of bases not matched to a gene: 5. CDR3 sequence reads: CASSFASGGINEQFF. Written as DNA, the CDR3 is TGCGCCAGCAGCTTCGCTAGCGGGGGCATCAATGAGCAGTTCTTC.

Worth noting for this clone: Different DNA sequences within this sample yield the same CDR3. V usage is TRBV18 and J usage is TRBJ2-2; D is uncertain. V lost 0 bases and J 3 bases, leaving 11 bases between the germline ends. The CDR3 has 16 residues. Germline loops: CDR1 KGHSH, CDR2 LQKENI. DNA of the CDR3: TGTGCCAGCTCACCACCAAACATAGCCGACACCGGGGAGCTGTTTTTT. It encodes CASSPPNIADTGELFF. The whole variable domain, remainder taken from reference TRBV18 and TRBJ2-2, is NAGVMQNPRHLVRRRGQEARLRCSPMKGHSHVYWYRQLPEEGLKFMVYLQKENIIDESGMPKERFSAEFPKEGPSILRIQQVVRGDSAAYFCASSPPNIADTGELFFGEGSRLTVL.

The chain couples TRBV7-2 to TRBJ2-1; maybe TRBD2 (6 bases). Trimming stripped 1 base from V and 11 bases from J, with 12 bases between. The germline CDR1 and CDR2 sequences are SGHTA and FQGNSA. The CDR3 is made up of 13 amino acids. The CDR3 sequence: CASSLGPSVQQFF. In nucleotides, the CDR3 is TGTGCCAGCAGCTTAGGGCCTAGCGTACAGCAGTTCTTC.

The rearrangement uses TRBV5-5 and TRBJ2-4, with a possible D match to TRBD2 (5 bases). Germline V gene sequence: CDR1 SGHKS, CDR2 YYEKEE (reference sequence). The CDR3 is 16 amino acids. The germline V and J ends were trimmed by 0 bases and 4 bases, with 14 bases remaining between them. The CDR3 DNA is TGTGCCAGCAGCTTGGTTGTCGGGGTAGGGAAAAACATTCAGTACTTC. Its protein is CASSLVVGVGKNIQYF.

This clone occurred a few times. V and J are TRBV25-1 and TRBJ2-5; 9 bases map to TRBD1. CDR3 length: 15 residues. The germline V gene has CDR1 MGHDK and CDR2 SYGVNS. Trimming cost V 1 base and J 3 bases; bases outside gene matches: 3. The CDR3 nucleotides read TGTGCCAGCAGTGAATTAACAGGGGGCAAAGAGACCCAGTACTTC. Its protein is CASSELTGGKETQYF.

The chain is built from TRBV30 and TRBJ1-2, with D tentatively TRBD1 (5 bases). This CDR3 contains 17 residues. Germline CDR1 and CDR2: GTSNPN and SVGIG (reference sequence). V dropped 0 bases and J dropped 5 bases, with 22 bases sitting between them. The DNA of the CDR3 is TGTGCCTGGAGTGTACAAGTAACAGGCAAAAGGTCGTATGGCTACACCTTC. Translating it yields CAWSVQVTGKRSYGYTF.

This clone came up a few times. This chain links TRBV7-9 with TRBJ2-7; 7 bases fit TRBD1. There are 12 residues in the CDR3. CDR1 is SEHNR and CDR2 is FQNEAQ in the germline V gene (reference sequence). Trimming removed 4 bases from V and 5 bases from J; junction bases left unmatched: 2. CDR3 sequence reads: CASSSTGDEQYF. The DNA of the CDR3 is TGTGCCAGCAGCTCCACAGGGGACGAGCAGTACTTC.

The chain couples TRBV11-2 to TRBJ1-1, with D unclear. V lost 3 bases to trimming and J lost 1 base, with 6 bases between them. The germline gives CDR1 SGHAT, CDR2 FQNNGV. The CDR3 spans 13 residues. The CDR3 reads CASSFQENTEAFF. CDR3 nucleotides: TGTGCCAGCAGCTTTCAGGAGAACACTGAAGCTTTCTTT.